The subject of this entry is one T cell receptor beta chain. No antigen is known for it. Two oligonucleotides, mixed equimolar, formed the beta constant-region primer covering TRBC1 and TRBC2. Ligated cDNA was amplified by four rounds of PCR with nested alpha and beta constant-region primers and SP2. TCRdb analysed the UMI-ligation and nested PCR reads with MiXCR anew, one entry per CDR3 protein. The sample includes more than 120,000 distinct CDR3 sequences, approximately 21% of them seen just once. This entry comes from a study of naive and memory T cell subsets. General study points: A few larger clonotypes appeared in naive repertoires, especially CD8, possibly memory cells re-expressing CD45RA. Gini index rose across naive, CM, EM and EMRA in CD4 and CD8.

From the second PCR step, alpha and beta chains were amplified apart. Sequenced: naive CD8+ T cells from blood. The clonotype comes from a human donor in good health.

The CDR3 is CSARVSTQVNYGYTF. DNA for the CDR3: TGCAGTGCTAGGGTGTCCACACAGGTTAACTATGGCTACACCTTC. The chain combines TRBV20-1 with TRBJ1-2, with D possibly being TRBD1 (5 bases). The V end was cut by 3 bases, the J end by 1 base, with 15 bases between. Germline loops: CDR1 DFQATT, CDR2 SNEGSKA (reference sequence). This CDR3 is built from 15 residues.